This entry features one T cell receptor beta chain sequence. Its specificity is not known. Unmatched junction bases numbered 6, after V lost 0 bases and J lost 0 bases. This CDR3 spans 16 amino acids. CDR1 is DFQATT and CDR2 is SNEGSKA in the germline V gene (reference sequence). TCRdb reprocessed the 5' RACE reads via MiXCR and lists one record per CDR3 protein. The sample holds approximately 490,000 distinct CDR3 sequences, 20% to 25% seen once. These data belong to a study of identical twins. Findings and limits, study-wide: Excess sharing by twins proved weaker in beta out-of-frame sequences. Abundant cord blood beta clonotypes carried fewer insertions; memory repertoires showed none.

These sequences were also reported in another study, on yellow fever vaccine responses in identical twins.

The sample was CD4+ T cells sorted from blood. V is TRBV20-1 and J is TRBJ2-5; 8 nucleotides align to TRBD2. The TCR comes from a woman aged 18-35 years in good health. The CDR3 sequence: CSARDLLAGDQETQYF. For the CDR3, the DNA is TGCAGTGCTAGAGATTTGCTAGCGGGCGACCAAGAGACCCAGTACTTC.